The 17 T cell receptor beta chains in this list originate from one sample, sequenced in a study of CD4 T cells in relation to SARS-CoV-2 and coronaviruses. Some clones are missing from TCRdb's copy, which holds only in-frame ones; the method was immunoSEQ multiplex PCR. Of tens of thousands of clones in the sample, about 90% were seen once. The source material was naive CD4+ T cells from PBMCs. The subset was: naive CD4+ T cells isolated by negative enrichment. Source of these receptors: an adult with COVID-19.

The V gene is TRBV11-2, the J gene TRBJ2-2; 7 nucleotides match TRBD2. Germline V gene lookup returns CDR1 SGHAT and CDR2 FQNNGV. CDR3 length: 17 residues. J lost 6 bases, V lost 4 bases, and 14 bases had no gene match. CDR3 sequence: CASSSTSAGGRSGELFF. CDR3 nucleotide sequence: TGTGCCAGCAGCTCAACTAGCGCCGGTGGGAGATCCGGGGAGCTGTTTTTT.

The chain carries TRBV10-2 and TRBJ2-6, with D unclear. V was clipped by 0 bases and J by 0 bases, with 6 bases between them. Germline CDR1 and CDR2: WSHSY and SAAADI. This CDR3 has 16 residues. The CDR3 DNA follows: TGCGCCAGCAGTGAGTCGATTTTCTCTGGGGCCAACGTCCTGACTTTC. This sequence encodes CASSESIFSGANVLTF.

The chain joins TRBV30 to TRBJ1-2; 8 positions match TRBD1. The V and J ends lost 2 bases and 5 bases, in that order; junction bases with no gene match: 4. CDR1 is GTSNPN and CDR2 is SVGIG in the germline V gene (reference sequence). CDR3 length equals 13 residues. The CDR3 protein is CAWSPGTGYGYTF. CDR3 sequence (DNA): TGTGCCTGGAGTCCCGGGACAGGATATGGCTACACCTTC.

J is TRBJ2-7 and V is TRBV21-1; TRBD2 is taken as the D call from the table, unchecked against the DNA. TRBV21-1 is tagged as a pseudogene. The CDR3 runs to 19 residues. The CDR3 coding sequence is TGTGCCAGCAAGCAAACTCTCCCCTTGACTGGCGGGAGCTCCTACGAGCAGTACTTC. Protein sequence: CASKQTLPLTGGSSYEQYF.

This clone has only one observation. The V call is TRBV3-1 (or the pseudogene TRBV3-2), the J call TRBJ2-1, with D unclear. The germline V gene encodes CDR1 LGHDT and CDR2 YNNKEL (reference sequence). V dropped 1 base and J dropped 0 bases, with 16 bases sitting between them. The CDR3 length is 18 residues. The CDR3 here is CASSQVHPRRRSYNEQFF. The CDR3 coding sequence is TGTGCCAGCAGCCAAGTGCATCCCCGACGGCGCTCCTACAATGAGCAGTTCTTC.

The V call is TRBV19, the J call TRBJ1-5; D may be TRBD1 (5 bases). The V gene's germline CDR1 is LNHDA and CDR2 SQIVND (reference sequence). This CDR3 region has 16 residues. V was clipped by 10 bases and J by 5 bases, with 24 bases between them. DNA for the CDR3: TGTGCCACCACGAGCGCCGGGGGGGGGAACGATCAGCCCCAGCATTTT. Residues: CATTSAGGGNDQPQHF. Drawing the rest from reference TRBV19 and TRBJ1-5, the complete variable domain is DGGITQSPKYLFRKEGQNVTLSCEQNLNHDAMYWYRQDPGQGLRLIYYSQIVNDFQKGDIAEGYSVSREKKESFPLTVTSAQKNPTAFYLCATTSAGGGNDQPQHFGDGTRLSIL.

The chain uses TRBV9 and TRBJ2-2; D is possibly TRBD1 (6 bases). This CDR3 is built from 15 residues. V shed 0 bases and J shed 6 bases, with 12 bases lying between them. Germline V CDR1 and CDR2: SGDLS, YYNGEE. The CDR3 region is CASSVGWGLAGELFF. In DNA, the CDR3 is TGTGCCAGCAGCGTAGGGTGGGGGCTGGCCGGGGAGCTGTTTTTT.

The chain has TRBV7-3 and TRBJ2-1; D might be TRBD2 (5 bases). Trimming took off 4 bases at V and 10 bases at J, with 14 bases between the two ends. Germline-derived CDR1 and CDR2 are SGHTA and FQGTGA. The CDR3 covers 13 residues. The CDR3 nucleotides are TGTGCCAGCAGCTCTGATTGGCGGGCCGAGCAGTTCTTC. It encodes CASSSDWRAEQFF. Supplemented by reference TRBV7-3 and TRBJ2-1, the full variable domain reads GAGVSQTPSNKVTEKGKYVELRCDPISGHTALYWYRQSLGQGPEFLIYFQGTGAADDSGLPNDRFFAVRPEGSVSTLKIQRTERGDSAVYLCASSSDWRAEQFFGPGTRLTVL.

On this clone itself: Compared with germline, one end of the junction differs, possibly owing to a read error. The sample carries other DNA sequences with the same CDR3. The rearrangement joins TRBV6-5 to TRBJ2-1, with a tentative D call TRBD2 (6 bases). Germline V gives CDR1 MNHEY, CDR2 SVGAGI. The CDR3 extends over 16 amino acids. CDR3 protein: CASSYGVGSSYNEQFF. The CDR3 DNA reads as TGCGCCAGCAGTTATGGGGTCGGGAGCTCCTACAATGAGCAGTTCTTC.

The chain is built from TRBV7-2 and TRBJ2-1, with 12 bases aligning to TRBD2. J lost 8 bases, V lost 2 bases, and 10 bases had no gene match. CDR3 length: 17 residues. The V gene's germline CDR1 is SGHTA and CDR2 FQGNSA. The CDR3: CASSLLSRLAGVHEQFF. The CDR3 coding sequence is TGTGCCAGCAGCTTACTATCCCGACTAGCGGGAGTTCATGAGCAGTTCTTC.

This clone showed up just once. The rearrangement uses TRBV7-8 and TRBJ1-3; D not certain. V was trimmed by 5 bases and J by 4 bases, leaving 15 bases between them. The CDR3 covers 15 residues. CDR1 is SGHVS, CDR2 FQNEAQ, per germline. The CDR3 spells CASSPTTATGNTIYF. The CDR3 DNA reads TGTGCCAGCAGCCCCACGACCGCTACAGGAAACACCATATATTTT. The full variable domain, rest sourced from reference TRBV7-8 and TRBJ1-3, is GAGVSQSPRYKVAKRGQDVALRCDPISGHVSLFWYQQALGQGPEFLTYFQNEAQLDKSGLPSDRFFAERPEGSVSTLKIQRTQQEDSAVYLCASSPTTATGNTIYFGEGSWLTVV.

This clone is a singleton in its sample. The rearrangement links TRBV5-1 to TRBJ2-5; no reliable D call. Deletions cut 0 bases from V and 5 bases from J, with 11 bases between. This CDR3 region has 14 residues. From germline, CDR1 is SGHRS and CDR2 YFSETQ. The CDR3 region has the DNA TGCGCCAGCAGCTTGGGAACACTTAGGGAGACCCAGTACTTC. Translating gives CASSLGTLRETQYF. The full variable domain, its missing parts supplied by reference TRBV5-1 and TRBJ2-5, is KAGVTQTPRYLIKTRGQQVTLSCSPISGHRSVSWYQQTPGQGLQFLFEYFSETQRNKGNFPGRFSGRQFSNSRSEMNVSTLELGDSALYLCASSLGTLRETQYFGPGTRLLVL.

This chain uses TRBV9 with TRBJ2-3, with a possible D match to TRBD1 (5 bases). The CDR3 has 18 residues. Trimming pared 4 bases from V and 5 bases from J, leaving 26 bases between. Germline V gene data show CDR1 as SGDLS and CDR2 as YYNGEE. The CDR3 DNA follows: TGTGCCAGCAGCCCTAACCCCCAGGGCACAGGTAGGGGAGATACGCAGTATTTT. This translates into CASSPNPQGTGRGDTQYF.

This clone was seen a single time. V is TRBV2 and J is TRBJ2-5; D gene ambiguous. CDR1 is SNHLY and CDR2 is FYNNEI in the germline V gene. The CDR3 runs to 13 residues. V shed 6 bases and J shed 0 bases, with 8 bases lying between them. DNA for the CDR3: TGTGCCAGCAGCGATGACAACCAAGAGACCCAGTACTTC. The encoded protein is CASSDDNQETQYF.

The V gene is TRBV11-2, the J gene TRBJ2-7; 8 nucleotides agree with TRBD1. Germline V gives CDR1 SGHAT, CDR2 FQNNGV. The CDR3 loop spans 16 amino acids. V lost 0 bases and J lost 3; bases outside the gene matches: 7. The CDR3 region is CASSLDLRTGNYEQYF. CDR3 sequence (DNA): TGTGCCAGCAGCTTAGATCTCCGGACAGGGAACTACGAGCAGTACTTC.

The V call is TRBV7-9, the J call TRBJ1-2; D unclear. Germline lookup yields CDR1 SEHNR and CDR2 FQNEAQ (reference sequence). The CDR3 contains 15 residues. Trimming pared 1 base from V and 6 bases from J, leaving 15 bases between. CDR3 sequence (DNA): TGTGCCAGCAGCTTAGGGCGGGCATCGGTCGATGGCTACACCTTC. It yields the protein CASSLGRASVDGYTF.

V is TRBV19 and J is TRBJ2-3; TRBD2 is a possible D gene (5 bases). CDR3 length equals 17 residues. V lost 3 bases, J lost 1 base, and 17 bases lay in between. Germline-derived CDR1 and CDR2 are LNHDA and SQIVND (reference sequence). The chain's CDR3 is CASSIRSHVSGTDTQYF. The CDR3 DNA sequence: TGTGCCAGTAGTATCAGGTCACACGTTAGCGGCACAGATACGCAGTATTTT.